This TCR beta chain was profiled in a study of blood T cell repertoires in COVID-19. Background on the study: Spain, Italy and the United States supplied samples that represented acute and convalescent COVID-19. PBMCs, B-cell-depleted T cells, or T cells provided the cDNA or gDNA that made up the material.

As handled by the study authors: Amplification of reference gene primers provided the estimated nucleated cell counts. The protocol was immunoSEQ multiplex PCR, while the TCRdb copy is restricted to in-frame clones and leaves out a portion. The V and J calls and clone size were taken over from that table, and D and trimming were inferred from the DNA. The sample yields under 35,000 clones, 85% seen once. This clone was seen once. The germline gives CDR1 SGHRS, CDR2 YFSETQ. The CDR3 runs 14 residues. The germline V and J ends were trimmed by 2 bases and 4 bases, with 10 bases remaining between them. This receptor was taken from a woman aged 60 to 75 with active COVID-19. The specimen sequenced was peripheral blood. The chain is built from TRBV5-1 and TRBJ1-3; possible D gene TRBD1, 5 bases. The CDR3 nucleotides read TGCGCCAGCAGCTTAGGGGTTACGGGAAACACCATATATTTT. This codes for CASSLGVTGNTIYF. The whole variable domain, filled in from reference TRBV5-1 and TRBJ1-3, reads KAGVTQTPRYLIKTRGQQVTLSCSPISGHRSVSWYQQTPGQGLQFLFEYFSETQRNKGNFPGRFSGRQFSNSRSEMNVSTLELGDSALYLCASSLGVTGNTIYFGEGSWLTVV.